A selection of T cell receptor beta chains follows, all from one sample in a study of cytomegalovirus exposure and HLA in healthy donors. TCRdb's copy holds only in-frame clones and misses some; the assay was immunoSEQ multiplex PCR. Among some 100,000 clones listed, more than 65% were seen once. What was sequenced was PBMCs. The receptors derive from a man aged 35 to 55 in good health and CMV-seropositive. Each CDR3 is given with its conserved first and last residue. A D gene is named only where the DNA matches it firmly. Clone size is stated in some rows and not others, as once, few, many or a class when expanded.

CDR3aa: CASSVGDTEGPQHF
CDR3nt: TGTGCCAGCAGCGTAGGGGACACCGAAGGGCCCCAGCATTTT
j_gene: TRBJ1-5
d_gene: NA
abundance: once
v_gene: TRBV9

CDR3aa: CASSANTGSDTQYF
CDR3nt: TGCGCCAGCAGCGCGAATACAGGGTCAGATACGCAGTATTTT
j_gene: TRBJ2-3
d_gene: NA
abundance: NA
v_gene: TRBV4-3

CDR3aa: CASSARDRGPYEQYF
CDR3nt: TGTGCCAGTAGTGCCCGGGACAGGGGGCCCTACGAGCAGTACTTC
j_gene: TRBJ2-7
d_gene: TRBD1
abundance: once
v_gene: TRBV19

CDR3aa: CASSLYGRGHGQPQHF
CDR3nt: TGTGCCAGCAGTTTATACGGGAGGGGGCATGGGCAGCCCCAGCATTTT
j_gene: TRBJ1-5
d_gene: TRBD1
abundance: NA
v_gene: TRBV28

CDR3aa: CASSPQGALDSPLHF
CDR3nt: TGTGCCAGCTCACCACAGGGGGCTTTGGATTCACCCCTCCACTTT
j_gene: TRBJ1-6
d_gene: TRBD1
abundance: few
v_gene: TRBV18

CDR3aa: CASSKQFRQETQYF
CDR3nt: TGTGCCAGCAGTAAACAGTTCCGCCAAGAGACCCAGTACTTC
j_gene: TRBJ2-5
d_gene: NA
abundance: NA
v_gene: TRBV6-1

CDR3aa: CASSQDAGMRLYEQYF
CDR3nt: TGCGCCAGCAGCCAAGATGCGGGGATGAGACTCTACGAGCAGTACTTC
j_gene: TRBJ2-7
d_gene: NA
abundance: NA
v_gene: TRBV4-3

CDR3aa: CASSLVGTGAGTGELFF
CDR3nt: TGTGCCAGCAGCTTAGTTGGGACAGGGGCGGGGACCGGGGAGCTGTTTTTT
j_gene: TRBJ2-2
d_gene: TRBD1
abundance: NA
v_gene: TRBV7-2

CDR3aa: CASSQDQGGTDSYNEQFF
CDR3nt: TGTGCCAGCAGCCAAGATCAAGGAGGGACAGATTCCTACAATGAGCAGTTCTTC
j_gene: TRBJ2-1
d_gene: NA
abundance: NA
v_gene: TRBV14

CDR3aa: CASSGQGAYKNIQYF
CDR3nt: TGTGCCAGCAGTGGGCAGGGGGCCTACAAAAACATTCAGTACTTC
j_gene: TRBJ2-4
d_gene: TRBD1
abundance: NA
v_gene: TRBV25-1

CDR3aa: CASSLAPGEVGYTF
CDR3nt: TGTGCCAGCAGCTTAGCCCCGGGAGAGGTCGGCTACACCTTC
j_gene: TRBJ1-2
d_gene: NA
abundance: NA
v_gene: TRBV7-2

CDR3aa: CASSYAAAYGYTF
CDR3nt: TGTGCCAGCAGTTACGCGGCAGCCTATGGCTACACCTTC
j_gene: TRBJ1-2
d_gene: NA
abundance: NA
v_gene: TRBV6-5

CDR3aa: CASRDAGQDNSPLHF
CDR3nt: TGTGCCAGCAGGGATGCGGGTCAGGATAATTCACCCCTCCACTTT
j_gene: TRBJ1-6
d_gene: NA
abundance: NA
v_gene: TRBV9

CDR3aa: CASSRTEGDKNSQYF
CDR3nt: TGTGCCAGCAGCCGTACCGAGGGAGACAAAAACAGTCAGTACTTC
j_gene: TRBJ2-4
d_gene: NA
abundance: NA
v_gene: TRBV5-4

CDR3aa: CASNIGNTIYF
CDR3nt: TGTGCCAGTAACATCGGAAACACCATATATTTT
j_gene: TRBJ1-3
d_gene: NA
abundance: NA
v_gene: TRBV19

CDR3aa: CASSERTGRSYEQYF
CDR3nt: TGTGCCAGCAGTGAACGAACAGGGCGGTCCTACGAGCAGTACTTC
j_gene: TRBJ2-7
d_gene: NA
abundance: NA
v_gene: TRBV2

CDR3aa: CASSYSSGLSYGYTF
CDR3nt: TGTGCCAGCAGTTACTCGTCCGGGTTGTCCTATGGCTACACCTTC
j_gene: TRBJ1-2
d_gene: NA
abundance: once
v_gene: TRBV6-6

CDR3aa: CAISAGNEQFF
CDR3nt: TGTGCCATCAGTGCAGGAAATGAGCAGTTCTTC
j_gene: TRBJ2-1
d_gene: NA
abundance: NA
v_gene: TRBV10-3

CDR3aa: CAWGTGLSPLHF
CDR3nt: TGTGCCTGGGGGACAGGACTTTCACCCCTCCACTTT
j_gene: TRBJ1-6
d_gene: TRBD1
abundance: NA
v_gene: TRBV30

CDR3aa: CASSLSTGTGGFGRNIQYF
CDR3nt: TGTGCCAGCAGCCTTTCCACCGGGACAGGGGGCTTTGGGCGAAACATTCAGTACTTC
j_gene: TRBJ2-4
d_gene: TRBD1
abundance: NA
v_gene: TRBV16

CDR3aa: CASSPTGPTTEAFF
CDR3nt: TGTGCCAGCAGCCCTACAGGGCCCACGACTGAAGCTTTCTTT
j_gene: TRBJ1-1
d_gene: NA
abundance: NA
v_gene: TRBV28

CDR3aa: CASSMTGAQPQHF
CDR3nt: TGTGCCAGCAGCATGACAGGGGCTCAGCCCCAGCATTTT
j_gene: TRBJ1-5
d_gene: TRBD1
abundance: NA
v_gene: TRBV5-6

CDR3aa: CAGGVRDTQYF
CDR3nt: TGTGCCGGGGGGGTTAGGGATACGCAGTATTTT
j_gene: TRBJ2-3
d_gene: TRBD2
abundance: NA
v_gene: TRBV6-1

CDR3aa: CASTAPGQPYSNQPQHF
CDR3nt: TGTGCCAGCACCGCCCCGGGACAGCCTTATAGCAATCAGCCCCAGCATTTT
j_gene: TRBJ1-5
d_gene: TRBD1
abundance: NA
v_gene: TRBV6-4

CDR3aa: CASSPNRGTGELFF
CDR3nt: TGTGCCAGCAGCCCGAACAGGGGCACCGGGGAGCTGTTTTTT
j_gene: TRBJ2-2
d_gene: TRBD1
abundance: once
v_gene: TRBV4-2

CDR3aa: CASSVGPRQIPGNTIYF
CDR3nt: TGTGCCAGCAGCGTAGGCCCCCGACAGATTCCTGGAAACACCATATATTTT
j_gene: TRBJ1-3
d_gene: NA
abundance: once
v_gene: TRBV9

CDR3aa: CASSPTGTGNNGYTF
CDR3nt: TGTGCCAGCAGCCCAACCGGGACAGGCAATAATGGCTACACCTTC
j_gene: TRBJ1-2
d_gene: TRBD1
abundance: NA
v_gene: TRBV14

CDR3aa: CASSEDHWTGKPYEQYF
CDR3nt: TGTGCCAGCAGTGAAGATCATTGGACAGGGAAACCCTACGAGCAGTACTTC
j_gene: TRBJ2-7
d_gene: TRBD1
abundance: NA
v_gene: TRBV25-1

CDR3aa: CASSFTRSQETQYF
CDR3nt: TGTGCCAGCAGCTTTACTAGGAGCCAAGAGACCCAGTACTTC
j_gene: TRBJ2-5
d_gene: NA
abundance: NA
v_gene: TRBV5-6

CDR3aa: CASSLVSMQQYF
CDR3nt: TGTGCCAGCAGCTTAGTTAGTATGCAGCAGTACTTC
j_gene: TRBJ2-7
d_gene: NA
abundance: once
v_gene: TRBV7-9

CDR3aa: CASSVGTGGMNTEAFF
CDR3nt: TGTGCCAGCAGTGTAGGGACAGGGGGGATGAACACTGAAGCTTTCTTT
j_gene: TRBJ1-1
d_gene: TRBD1
abundance: NA
v_gene: TRBV25-1

CDR3aa: CASSSDTSARETQYF
CDR3nt: TGTGCCAGCAGTTCCGACACCTCCGCAAGGGAGACCCAGTACTTC
j_gene: TRBJ2-5
d_gene: NA
abundance: NA
v_gene: TRBV7-9

CDR3aa: CASSPWTSGGADDEQYF
CDR3nt: TGTGCCAGCAGCCCCTGGACTAGCGGGGGGGCCGACGACGAGCAGTACTTC
j_gene: TRBJ2-7
d_gene: TRBD2
abundance: NA
v_gene: TRBV7-6

CDR3aa: CSVEPSRGRTEAFF
CDR3nt: TGCAGCGTTGAACCATCCAGGGGGCGGACTGAAGCTTTCTTT
j_gene: TRBJ1-1
d_gene: TRBD1
abundance: NA
v_gene: TRBV29-1

CDR3aa: CASSFGQGTDTQYF
CDR3nt: TGTGCCAGCAGCTTCGGACAGGGCACAGATACGCAGTATTTT
j_gene: TRBJ2-3
d_gene: TRBD1
abundance: NA
v_gene: TRBV7-2

CDR3aa: CAIRGGVGNSPLHF
CDR3nt: TGTGCCATCAGGGGGGGGGTAGGCAATTCACCCCTCCACTTT
j_gene: TRBJ1-6
d_gene: NA
abundance: NA
v_gene: TRBV10-3

CDR3aa: CASSLGPDGGAGYGYTF
CDR3nt: TGTGCCAGCAGCTTGGGTCCCGACGGTGGAGCGGGATATGGCTACACCTTC
j_gene: TRBJ1-2
d_gene: NA
abundance: NA
v_gene: TRBV5-7

CDR3aa: CASSIRQGAYEQYF
CDR3nt: TGTGCCAGTAGTATTAGACAGGGGGCGTACGAGCAGTACTTC
j_gene: TRBJ2-7
d_gene: TRBD1
abundance: NA
v_gene: TRBV19

CDR3aa: CASSLVTGFSEAFF
CDR3nt: TGCGCCAGCAGCTTGGTAACGGGGTTCTCTGAAGCTTTCTTT
j_gene: TRBJ1-1
d_gene: NA
abundance: NA
v_gene: TRBV5-1

CDR3aa: CASSFSRVYTF
CDR3nt: TGTGCCAGCAGCTTCTCCAGGGTCTACACCTTC
j_gene: TRBJ1-2
d_gene: NA
abundance: NA
v_gene: TRBV21-1